This T cell receptor beta chain was found in a study of T-cell memory formation after mild COVID-19. Looking at the study overall: The two donors had largely donor-specific TCR clusters.

Findings and caveats of the study: Within pre-infection memory, some responding clones were found, suggesting cross-reactive memory joined. CD4/CD8 balance characterized clones contracting day 15 to 85, and CD4+ skew characterized later expanders.

Each CDR3 protein is one row after TCRdb ran MiXCR on the 5' RACE reads. Among 550,000 to 650,000 distinct CDR3 sequences, around 15% were seen once, and the ten largest hold 8.1%. Germline V gene lookup returns CDR1 DFQATT and CDR2 SNEGSKA (reference sequence). V was trimmed by 4 bases and J by 5 bases, leaving 5 bases between them. The CDR3 length is 11 residues. This clonotype has ten or more counts. The target antigen is unknown. Material: PBMCs or a T cell subset sorted from them (not recorded which). This clonotype was sampled from an adult woman who had mild COVID-19 (a few samples of this study predate the infection). Cell type and time point are not known. The chain carries TRBV20-1 and TRBJ1-4; D gene unclear. The CDR3 DNA reads TGCAGTGCTACCTTCAATGAAAAACTGTTTTTT. Protein product: CSATFNEKLFF.